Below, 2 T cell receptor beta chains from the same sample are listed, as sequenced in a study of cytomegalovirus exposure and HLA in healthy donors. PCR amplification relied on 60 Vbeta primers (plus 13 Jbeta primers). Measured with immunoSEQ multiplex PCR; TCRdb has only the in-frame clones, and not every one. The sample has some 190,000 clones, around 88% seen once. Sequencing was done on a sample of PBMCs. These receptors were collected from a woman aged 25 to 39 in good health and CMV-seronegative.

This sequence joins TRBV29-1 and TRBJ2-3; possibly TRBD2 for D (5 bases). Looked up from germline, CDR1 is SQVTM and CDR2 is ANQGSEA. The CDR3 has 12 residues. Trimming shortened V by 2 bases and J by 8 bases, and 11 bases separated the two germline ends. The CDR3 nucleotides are TGCAGCGTTGAACCGGGAACGGCTACGCAGTATTTT. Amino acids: CSVEPGTATQYF.

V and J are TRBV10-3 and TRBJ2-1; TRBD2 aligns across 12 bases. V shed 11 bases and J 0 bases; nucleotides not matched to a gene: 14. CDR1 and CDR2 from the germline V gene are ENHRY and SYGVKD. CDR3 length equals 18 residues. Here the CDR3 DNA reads TGTGCCTCCCGAGGGGGACTAGCGGGCCCTAGCTCCTACAATGAGCAGTTCTTC. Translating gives CASRGGLAGPSSYNEQFF.